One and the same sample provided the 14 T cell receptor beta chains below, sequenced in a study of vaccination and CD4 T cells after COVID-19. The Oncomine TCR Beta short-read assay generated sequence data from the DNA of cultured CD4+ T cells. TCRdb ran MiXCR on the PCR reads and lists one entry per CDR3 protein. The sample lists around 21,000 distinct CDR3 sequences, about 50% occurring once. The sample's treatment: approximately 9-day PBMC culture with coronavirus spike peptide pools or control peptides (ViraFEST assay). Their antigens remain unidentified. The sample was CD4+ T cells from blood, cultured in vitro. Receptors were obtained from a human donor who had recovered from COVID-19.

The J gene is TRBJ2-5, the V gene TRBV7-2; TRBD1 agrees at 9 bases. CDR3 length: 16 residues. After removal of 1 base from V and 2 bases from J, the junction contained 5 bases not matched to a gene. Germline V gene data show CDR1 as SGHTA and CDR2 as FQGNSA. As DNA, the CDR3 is TGTGCCAGCAGCTTAGGAGTGGGACAGGGTCAAGAGACCCAGTACTTC. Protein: CASSLGVGQGQETQYF.

CDR3 amino acids: CASSPRGAGGTDTQYF. The CDR3 region has the DNA TGTGCCAGCAGCCCCAGGGGGGCGGGAGGGACAGATACGCAGTATTTT. The chain combines TRBV7-9 with TRBJ2-3, with 9 bases aligning to TRBD2. The germline CDR1 and CDR2 sequences are SEHNR and FQNEAQ (reference sequence). Germline trimming cut 5 bases from V and 3 bases from J; bases unmatched to any gene: 9. The CDR3 runs to 16 residues.

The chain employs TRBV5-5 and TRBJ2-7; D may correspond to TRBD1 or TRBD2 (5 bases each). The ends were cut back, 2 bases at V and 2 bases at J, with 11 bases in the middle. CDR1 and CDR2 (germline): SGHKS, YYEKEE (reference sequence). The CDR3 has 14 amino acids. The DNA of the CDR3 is TGTGCCAGCAGCTTTTCGGGGCAGGCCTACGAGCAGTACTTC. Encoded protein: CASSFSGQAYEQYF.

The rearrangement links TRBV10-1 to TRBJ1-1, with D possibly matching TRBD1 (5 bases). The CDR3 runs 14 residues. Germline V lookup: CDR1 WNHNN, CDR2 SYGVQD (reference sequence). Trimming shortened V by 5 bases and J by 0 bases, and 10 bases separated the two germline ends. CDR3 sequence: CASSPSGVNTEAFF. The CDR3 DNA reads TGCGCCAGCAGTCCCTCGGGGGTGAACACTGAAGCTTTCTTT.

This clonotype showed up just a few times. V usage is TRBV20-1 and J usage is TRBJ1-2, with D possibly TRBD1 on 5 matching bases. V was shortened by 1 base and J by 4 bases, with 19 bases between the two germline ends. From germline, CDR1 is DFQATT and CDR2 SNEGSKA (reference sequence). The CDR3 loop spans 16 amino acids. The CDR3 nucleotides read TGCAGTGCTAGAGCCCTAAGCGGGGCGGGTGGCTATGGCTACACCTTC. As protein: CSARALSGAGGYGYTF.

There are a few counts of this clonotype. This CDR3 reads CASSSSGQAEGQETQYF. The CDR3 nucleotides are TGTGCCAGCAGCTCCTCGGGGCAGGCGGAGGGTCAGGAGACCCAGTACTTC. J is TRBJ2-5 and V is TRBV11-3, with D perhaps matching TRBD2 (6 bases). Looked up from germline, CDR1 is SGHNT and CDR2 is YENEEA. This CDR3 spans 17 amino acids. With 4 bases removed from V and 5 bases from J, the gap between germline ends came to 23 bases.

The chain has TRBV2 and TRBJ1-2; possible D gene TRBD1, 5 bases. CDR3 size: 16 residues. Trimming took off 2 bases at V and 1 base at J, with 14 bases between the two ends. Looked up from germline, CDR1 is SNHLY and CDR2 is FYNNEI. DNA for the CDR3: TGTGCCAGCAGTGAAAGGGGTGAGGGACTTAACTATGGCTACACCTTC. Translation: CASSERGEGLNYGYTF.

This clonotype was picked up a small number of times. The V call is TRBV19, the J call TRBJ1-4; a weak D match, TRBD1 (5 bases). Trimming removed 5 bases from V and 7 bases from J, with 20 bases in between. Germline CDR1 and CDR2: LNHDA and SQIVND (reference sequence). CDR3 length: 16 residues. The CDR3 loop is CASSAEEGVRGEKLFF. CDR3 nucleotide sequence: TGTGCCAGTAGTGCTGAAGAAGGAGTGAGGGGTGAAAAACTGTTTTTT.

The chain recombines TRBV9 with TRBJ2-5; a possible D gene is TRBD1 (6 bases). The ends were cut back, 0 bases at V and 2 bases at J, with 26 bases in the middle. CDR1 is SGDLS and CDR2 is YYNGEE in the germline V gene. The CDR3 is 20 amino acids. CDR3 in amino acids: CASSVGGRGHLGMDQETQYF. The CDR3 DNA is TGTGCCAGCAGCGTAGGGGGCAGGGGCCACCTGGGGATGGATCAAGAGACCCAGTACTTC.

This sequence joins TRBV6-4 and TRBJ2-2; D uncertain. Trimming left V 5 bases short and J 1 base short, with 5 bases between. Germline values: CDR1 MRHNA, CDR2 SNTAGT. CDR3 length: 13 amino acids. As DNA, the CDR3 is TGTGCCAGCAGTCGAGAGAACACCGGGGAGCTGTTTTTT. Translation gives CASSRENTGELFF.

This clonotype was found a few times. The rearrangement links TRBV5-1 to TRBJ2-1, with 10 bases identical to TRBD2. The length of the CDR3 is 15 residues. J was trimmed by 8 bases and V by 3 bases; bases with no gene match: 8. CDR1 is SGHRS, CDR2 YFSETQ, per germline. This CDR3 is CASSSGLAGVDEQFF. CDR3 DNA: TGCGCCAGCAGCTCGGGGCTAGCGGGAGTGGATGAGCAGTTCTTC. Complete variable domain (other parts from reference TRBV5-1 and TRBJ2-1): KAGVTQTPRYLIKTRGQQVTLSCSPISGHRSVSWYQQTPGQGLQFLFEYFSETQRNKGNFPGRFSGRQFSNSRSEMNVSTLELGDSALYLCASSSGLAGVDEQFFGPGTRLTVL.

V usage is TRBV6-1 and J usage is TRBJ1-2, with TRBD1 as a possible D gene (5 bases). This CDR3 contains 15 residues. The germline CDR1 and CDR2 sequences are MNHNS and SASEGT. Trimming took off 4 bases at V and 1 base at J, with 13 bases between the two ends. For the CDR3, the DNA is TGTGCCAGCAGTGGGGACCGAGCTTATAACTATGGCTACACCTTC. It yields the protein CASSGDRAYNYGYTF.

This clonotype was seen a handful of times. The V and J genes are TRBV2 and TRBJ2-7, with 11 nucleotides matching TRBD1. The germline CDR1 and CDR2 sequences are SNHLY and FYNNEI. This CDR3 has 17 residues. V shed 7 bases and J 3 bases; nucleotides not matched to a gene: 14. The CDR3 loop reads CASNPPPGQGGIYEQYF. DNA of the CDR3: TGTGCCAGCAACCCGCCTCCGGGACAGGGGGGTATCTACGAGCAGTACTTC. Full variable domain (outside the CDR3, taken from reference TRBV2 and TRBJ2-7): EPEVTQTPSHQVTQMGQEVILRCVPISNHLYFYWYRQILGQKVEFLVSFYNNEISEKSEIFDDQFSVERPDGSNFTLKIRSTKLEDSAMYFCASNPPPGQGGIYEQYFGPGTRLTVT.

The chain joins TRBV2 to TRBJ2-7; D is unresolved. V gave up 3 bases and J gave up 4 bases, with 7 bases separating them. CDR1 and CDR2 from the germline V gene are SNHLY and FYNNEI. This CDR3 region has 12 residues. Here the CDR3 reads CASSDDGYEQYF. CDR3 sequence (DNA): TGTGCCAGCAGTGATGACGGATACGAGCAGTACTTC.